This TCR beta chain came from a study of blood T cells in healthy people across ages. Study-level background: Capture via template switching afforded approximately one barcoded beta molecule per two T cells.

This clonotype showed up just a few times. The second PCR ran about 6 to 12 cycles with a sample-barcoded 5' primer and J-beta primers. MiXCR, run by TCRdb on the 5' RACE reads, gives a single entry per CDR3 protein. The sample holds around 1,500,000 distinct CDR3 sequences, about 28% seen once. The CDR3 contains 20 residues. V trimming: 5 bases; J trimming: 2 bases; junction bases outside the gene matches: 15. CDR1 is SGHTA, CDR2 FQGNSA, per germline. The specimen was blood. The receptor's source is a woman in her 30s in good health. J is TRBJ2-1 and V is TRBV7-2, with TRBD2 matching over 13 bases. The CDR3 DNA sequence: TGTGCCAGCAGCCTGCCCGGACTAGCGGGGGCTCAACCTGCCTACAATGAGCAGTTCTTC. This encodes CASSLPGLAGAQPAYNEQFF.